Each of the 12 T cell receptor beta chains below was sequenced from the same sample in a study of T-cell memory formation after mild COVID-19. TCRdb reanalysed the 5' RACE reads using MiXCR and keeps one entry per CDR3 protein. This sample has over 350,000 distinct CDR3 sequences, with approximately 24% found just once. What was sequenced was PBMCs or a T cell subset sorted from them (not recorded which). These receptors were taken from an adult woman who had mild COVID-19 (a few samples of this study predate the infection). Cell type and time point are not known.

The chain joins TRBV6-2 or TRBV6-3 to TRBJ2-3; 11 bases are shared with TRBD2. Germline CDR1 reads MNHEY; CDR2 reads SVGEGT. CDR3 length equals 16 residues. Unmatched junction bases numbered 11, after V lost 5 bases and J lost 7 bases. The CDR3: CASSAPTSGVRNTQYF. The DNA of the CDR3 is TGTGCCAGCAGTGCCCCGACTAGCGGGGTTCGGAATACGCAGTATTTT.

This clonotype was counted only a few times. The chain employs TRBV12-3 or TRBV12-4 and TRBJ2-7, with 13 bases fitting TRBD2. The CDR3 is made up of 15 amino acids. J lost 3 bases, V lost 6 bases, and 5 bases had no gene match. The CDR3 region has the DNA TGTGCCAGCAGATCGGGACTAGCGGGGAACTACGAGCAGTACTTC. Amino acids: CASRSGLAGNYEQYF.

This chain uses TRBV20-1 with TRBJ2-7, with 11 bases identical to TRBD2. The V segment lost 5 bases and the J segment 0 bases; nucleotides outside the gene matches: 3. Germline V gene lookup returns CDR1 DFQATT and CDR2 SNEGSKA (reference sequence). The CDR3 has 14 residues. CDR3: CSAFSGRASYEQYF. In nucleotides, the CDR3 is TGCAGTGCTTTTAGCGGGAGGGCCTCCTACGAGCAGTACTTC.

V is TRBV20-1 and J is TRBJ2-7; 11 bases agree with TRBD2. V dropped 7 bases and J dropped 7; count of bases not matched to a gene: 6. The length of the CDR3 is 12 residues. The germline V gene encodes CDR1 DFQATT and CDR2 SNEGSKA (reference sequence). CDR3 sequence reads: CSVSGRAREQYF. DNA of the CDR3: TGCAGTGTTAGCGGGAGGGCGCGGGAGCAGTACTTC.

The chain joins TRBV24-1 to TRBJ2-3, with 8 bases lining up with TRBD2. After removal of 3 bases from V and 3 bases from J, the junction contained 10 bases not matched to a gene. The CDR3 is made up of 17 amino acids. Germline values: CDR1 KGHDR, CDR2 SFDVKD. The CDR3 sequence is CATSDNKAGAWTDTQYF. In nucleotides, the CDR3 is TGTGCCACCAGTGATAATAAAGCGGGAGCATGGACAGATACGCAGTATTTT.

This clonotype was seen at least ten times. The chain links TRBV6-4 to TRBJ2-3, with D possibly called TRBD1 or TRBD2 (5 bases each). Germline CDR1 and CDR2: MRHNA and SNTAGT. The CDR3 spans 14 residues. The V and J ends lost 0 bases and 7 bases respectively, with 11 bases between them. The CDR3 spells CASSDSRDLNTQYF. The CDR3 DNA follows: TGTGCCAGCAGTGACTCCCGGGACCTTAATACGCAGTATTTT.

This clonotype was observed a few times. The rearrangement links TRBV24-1 to TRBJ2-3, with 9 bases aligning to TRBD2. CDR1 is KGHDR, CDR2 SFDVKD, per germline. V gave up 3 bases and J gave up 6 bases; unmatched junction bases: 15. There are 18 residues in the CDR3. DNA of the CDR3: TGTGCCACCAGTGATCTCCCCTTGGCGGGAGGGCCGTGGGATACGCAGTATTTT. Amino acids: CATSDLPLAGGPWDTQYF.

A few counts support this clonotype. V usage is TRBV27 and J usage is TRBJ1-3; D not certain. V shed 4 bases and J shed 4 bases, with 8 bases lying between them. Germline V CDR1 and CDR2: MNHEY, SMNVEV (reference sequence). The CDR3 totals 13 residues. CDR3 nucleotide sequence: TGTGCCAGCAGTTCCTCCAGGGGAAACACCATATATTTT. Translating it yields CASSSSRGNTIYF.

The V gene is TRBV12-3 or TRBV12-4, the J gene TRBJ1-6, with TRBD1 matching 8 bases. The CDR3 extends over 15 amino acids. The junction had 8 bases not matched to a gene; V was cut back by 6 bases and J by 7 bases. CDR3 in amino acids: CASSLIQGENSPLHF. DNA of the CDR3: TGTGCCAGCAGCCTGATACAGGGGGAAAATTCACCCCTCCACTTT.

This clonotype was counted between two and nine times. The chain employs TRBV3-1 and TRBJ2-3; 7 bases fit TRBD2. CDR3 length equals 14 residues. Germline V lookup: CDR1 LGHDT, CDR2 YNNKEL (reference sequence). J lost 1 base, V lost 3 bases, and 1 base had no gene match. The CDR3 is CASSHSGGTDTQYF. In DNA, the CDR3 is TGTGCCAGCAGCCACAGCGGGGGCACAGATACGCAGTATTTT.

The chain combines TRBV5-1 with TRBJ1-1; no reliable D call. Trimming cost V 1 base and J 2 bases, with 9 bases left between them. Germline V gene lookup returns CDR1 SGHRS and CDR2 YFSETQ. The CDR3 has 14 residues. CDR3 in DNA: TGCGCCAGCAGCTTGAGTTGTGTTAACACTGAAGCTTTCTTT. Protein sequence: CASSLSCVNTEAFF.

This clonotype was observed a handful of times. The CDR3: CASSGDRGTEAFF. DNA of the CDR3: TGCGCCAGCAGCGGGGACAGGGGAACTGAAGCTTTCTTT. The V and J genes are TRBV5-1 and TRBJ1-1, with TRBD1 matching over 10 bases. With V trimmed by 4 bases and J by 5 bases, 2 bases remained unmatched. This CDR3 has 13 residues. The germline gives CDR1 SGHRS, CDR2 YFSETQ.